The source of this T cell receptor (beta chain) is a study of T cell repertoires in cytomegalovirus infection. Study in general: Researchers turned to recently identified HLA-C-restricted CMV epitopes as well as well-studied HLA-B-restricted ones. Shared public TCR beta signatures pointed to both CMV infection and a matching HLA type. Regarding the study as a whole: HLA-C-restricted CMV-specific TCR beta clonotypes prevailed in the ex vivo response. Summed public TCR beta family frequency identified CMV carriers bearing the relevant HLA.

TCRdb reanalysed the reads using MiXCR and keeps one entry per CDR3 protein. The sample has fewer than 650,000 distinct CDR3 sequences; approximately 40% are singletons. This clonotype was detected only a few times. Its antigen is currently unknown. V lost 3 bases and J 9 bases, leaving 11 bases between the germline ends. The CDR3 loop spans 12 amino acids. Germline V gene data show CDR1 as SGHTA and CDR2 as FQGNSA. Specimen: cultured PBMCs, collected from culture after CMV antigen stimulation. The clonotype comes from a human donor in good health (CMV status not recorded). Some clones in this sample may be carry-over from other donors' samples. This chain links TRBV7-2 with TRBJ2-5, with D perhaps being TRBD1 or TRBD2 (5 bases each). The CDR3 loop reads CASSLGVGAQYF. CDR3 DNA: TGTGCCAGCAGCTTGGGGGTAGGGGCCCAGTACTTC.